This T cell receptor (beta chain) originates from a study of blood T cells in healthy people across ages. Findings of the study overall: Diversity was higher, and naive CD4+ cells more numerous, in long-lived donors than in aged donors.

With a J-beta primer mix and a sample-barcoded 5' primer, a second PCR ran roughly 7 to 11 cycles. Any given sample supplied a minimum of 3 million CDR3-containing paired-end reads. Each CDR3 protein gets one entry after TCRdb re-called the 5' RACE reads with MiXCR. The table lists about 1 million distinct CDR3 sequences, 40% to 45% of them singletons. Isolation per sample recovered at least 6.5 million PBMCs. Concerning this clonotype itself: Its antigen is not identified.

The germline CDR1 and CDR2 sequences are MNHEY and SMNVEV (reference sequence). CDR3 length: 15 residues. This clonotype was obtained from a woman aged 55-75 years in good health. The source material was blood. V and J are TRBV27 and TRBJ2-1; TRBD2 aligns across 7 bases. The closer fit of TRBJ2-7 to the DNA end suggests the J call may be wrong. The CDR3 DNA sequence: TGTGCCAGCACCAAACTAGCGTTTCCCTACAATGAGCAGTACTTC. Its protein product is CASTKLAFPYNEQYF.